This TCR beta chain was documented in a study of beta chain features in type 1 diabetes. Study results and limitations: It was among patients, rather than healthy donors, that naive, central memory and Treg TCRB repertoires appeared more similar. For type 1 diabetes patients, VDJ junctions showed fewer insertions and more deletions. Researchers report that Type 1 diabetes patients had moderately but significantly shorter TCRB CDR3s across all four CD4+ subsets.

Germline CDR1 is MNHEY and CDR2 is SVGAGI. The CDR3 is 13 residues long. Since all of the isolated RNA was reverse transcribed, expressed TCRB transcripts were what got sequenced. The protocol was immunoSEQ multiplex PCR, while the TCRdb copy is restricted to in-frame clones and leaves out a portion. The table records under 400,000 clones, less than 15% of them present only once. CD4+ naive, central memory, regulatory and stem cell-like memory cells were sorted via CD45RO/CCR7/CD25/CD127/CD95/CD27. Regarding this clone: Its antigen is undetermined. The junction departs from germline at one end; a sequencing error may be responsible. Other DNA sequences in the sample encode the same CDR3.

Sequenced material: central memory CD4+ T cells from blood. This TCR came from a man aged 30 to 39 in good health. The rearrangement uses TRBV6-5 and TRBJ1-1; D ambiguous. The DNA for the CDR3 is TGTGCCAGCAGGCCCAGAACGTACACTGAAGCCTTCTTT. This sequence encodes CASRPRTYTEAFF.